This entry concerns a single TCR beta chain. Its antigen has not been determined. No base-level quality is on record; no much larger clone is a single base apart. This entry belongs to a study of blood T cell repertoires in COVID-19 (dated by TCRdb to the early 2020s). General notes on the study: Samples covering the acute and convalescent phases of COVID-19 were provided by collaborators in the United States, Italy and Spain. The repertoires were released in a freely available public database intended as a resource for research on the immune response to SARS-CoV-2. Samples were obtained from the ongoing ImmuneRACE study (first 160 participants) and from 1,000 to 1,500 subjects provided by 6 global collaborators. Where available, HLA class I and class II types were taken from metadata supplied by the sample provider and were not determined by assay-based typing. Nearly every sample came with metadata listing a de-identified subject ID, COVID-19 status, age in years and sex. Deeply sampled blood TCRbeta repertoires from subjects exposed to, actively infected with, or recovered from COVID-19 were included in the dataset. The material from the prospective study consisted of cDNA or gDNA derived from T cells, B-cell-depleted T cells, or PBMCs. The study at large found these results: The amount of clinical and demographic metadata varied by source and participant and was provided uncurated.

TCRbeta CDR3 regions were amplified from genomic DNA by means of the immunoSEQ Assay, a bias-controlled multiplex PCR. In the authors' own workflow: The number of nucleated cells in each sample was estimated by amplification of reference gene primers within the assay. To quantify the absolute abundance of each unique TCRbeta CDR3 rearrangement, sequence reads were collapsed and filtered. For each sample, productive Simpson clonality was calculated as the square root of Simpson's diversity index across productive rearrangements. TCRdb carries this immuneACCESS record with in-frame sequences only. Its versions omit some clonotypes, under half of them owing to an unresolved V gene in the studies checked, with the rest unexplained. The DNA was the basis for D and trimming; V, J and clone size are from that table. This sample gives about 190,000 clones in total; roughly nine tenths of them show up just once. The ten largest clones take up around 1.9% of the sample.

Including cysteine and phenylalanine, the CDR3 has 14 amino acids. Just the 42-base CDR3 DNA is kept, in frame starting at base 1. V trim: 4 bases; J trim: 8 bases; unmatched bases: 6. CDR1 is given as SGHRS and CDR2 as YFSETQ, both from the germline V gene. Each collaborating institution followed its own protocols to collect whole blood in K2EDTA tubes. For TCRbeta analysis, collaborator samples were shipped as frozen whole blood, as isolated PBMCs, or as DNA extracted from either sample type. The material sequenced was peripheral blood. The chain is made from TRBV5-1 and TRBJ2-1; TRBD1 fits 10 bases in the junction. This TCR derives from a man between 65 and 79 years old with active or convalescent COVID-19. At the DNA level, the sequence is TGCGCCAGCAGCCCCCGGGACAGGGGATATGAGCAGTTCTTC. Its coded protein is CASSPRDRGYEQFF.